These T cell receptor beta chains were read from a single sample in a study of cytomegalovirus exposure and HLA in healthy donors. Profiling relied on immunoSEQ multiplex PCR, and the TCRdb table lists in-frame clones only, not all of them. The table records about 130,000 clones, about 74% of them present only once. The sample consisted of PBMCs. These receptor sequences come from a woman between 45 and 65 years old in good health and CMV-seropositive. Each CDR3 is given with its conserved first and last residue. Fields, in order: clone size, D gene, J gene, V gene, CDR3 protein, CDR3 DNA. A D gene is named only where the DNA matches it firmly. Expanded clones are given a class, and other clones once, few, many or no size at all.

once	NA	TRBJ1-4	TRBV7-9	CASSPRTGGEKLFF	TGTGCCAGCAGCCCCCGGACGGGAGGCGAAAAACTGTTTTTT
few	NA	TRBJ2-6	TRBV13	CASTRGRGANVLTF	TGTGCCAGCACGCGGGGAAGGGGGGCCAACGTCCTGACTTTC
NA	NA	TRBJ2-3	TRBV5-1	CASSLAPRDTQYF	TGCGCCAGCAGCTTGGCCCCCAGAGATACGCAGTATTTT
NA	NA	TRBJ2-3	TRBV7-8	CASSLAWSSGDTQYF	TGTGCCAGCAGCTTAGCGTGGTCGTCGGGAGATACGCAGTATTTT
once	NA	TRBJ1-5	TRBV5-6	CASSFFGRQTSNQPQHF	TGTGCCAGCAGCTTTTTTGGGCGACAGACGAGCAATCAGCCCCAGCATTTT
NA	TRBD2	TRBJ2-2	TRBV4-3	CASSLELAGGLFTGELFF	TGCGCCAGCAGCCTCGAACTAGCGGGGGGGCTATTCACCGGGGAGCTGTTTTTT
NA	NA	TRBJ2-3	TRBV11-2	CASRTWRGGSTDTQYF	TGTGCCAGCAGAACATGGCGAGGGGGTTCGACAGATACGCAGTATTTT
NA	TRBD2	TRBJ2-5	TRBV6-5	CASRGIAGEQETQYF	TGTGCCAGCCGTGGGATAGCGGGGGAGCAAGAGACCCAGTACTTC
NA	NA	TRBJ2-7	TRBV2	CASSLWDSPVGDEQYF	TGTGCCAGCAGTTTATGGGACTCCCCGGTGGGCGACGAGCAGTACTTC
NA	NA	TRBJ1-6	TRBV19	CASSGGEYSPLHF	TGTGCCAGTTCGGGAGGGGAGTATTCACCCCTCCACTTT
NA	TRBD2	TRBJ2-1	TRBV7-9	CASSLAGGKDEQFF	TGTGCCAGCAGCTTAGCGGGGGGGAAGGATGAGCAGTTCTTC
NA	TRBD2	TRBJ2-3	TRBV5-4	CASSPKAGGPDTQYF	TGTGCCAGCAGCCCGAAAGCGGGGGGGCCGGATACGCAGTATTTT
NA	TRBD1	TRBJ1-1	TRBV4-2	CASSQAFGTGSVRTEAFF	TGTGCCAGCAGCCAAGCCTTTGGGACAGGGTCTGTACGCACTGAAGCTTTCTTT
once	NA	TRBJ2-7	TRBV11-1	CASSRGSYEQYF	TGTGCCAGCAGCCGGGGGAGCTACGAGCAGTACTTC
NA	TRBD2	TRBJ2-4	TRBV11-2	CASSSPGGNIQYF	TGTGCCAGCAGCTCCCCGGGGGGAAACATTCAGTACTTC
NA	NA	TRBJ2-7	TRBV19	CASSKGGEPQGVGSPYEQYF	TGTGCCAGTAGTAAGGGGGGCGAGCCCCAGGGGGTCGGAAGTCCCTACGAGCAGTACTTC
NA	NA	TRBJ1-3	TRBV5-4	CASSPGERGNTIYF	TGTGCCAGCAGCCCGGGGGAGCGCGGAAACACCATATATTTT
NA	NA	TRBJ2-1	TRBV30	CAWSAHEGLEQFF	TGTGCCTGGAGTGCGCATGAGGGTCTTGAGCAGTTCTTC
NA	TRBD2	TRBJ2-2	TRBV10-1	CASGGRGRGTGELFF	TGCGCCAGTGGCGGGAGAGGTCGGGGCACCGGGGAGCTGTTTTTT
NA	TRBD1	TRBJ1-4	TRBV7-9	CSSSRDSEKLFF	TGTTCCAGCAGCAGGGACAGCGAAAAACTGTTTTTT
NA	NA	TRBJ1-5	TRBV11-3	CASSLAPYQPQHF	TGTGCCAGCAGCTTAGCTCCCTATCAGCCCCAGCATTTT
NA	NA	TRBJ1-3	TRBV7-8	CASSPNTNSGNTIYF	TGTGCCAGCAGCCCTAACACTAACTCTGGAAACACCATATATTTT
NA	NA	TRBJ1-4	TRBV10-1	CASSEQGKDEKLFF	TGCGCCAGCAGTGAACAGGGTAAAGATGAAAAACTGTTTTTT
NA	NA	TRBJ1-2	TRBV4-1	CASSFQAGGLNGYTF	TGCGCCAGCAGCTTCCAGGCGGGGGGCCTTAATGGCTACACCTTC
NA	TRBD1	TRBJ2-1	TRBV19	CASSSRGQGSYNEQFF	TGTGCCAGTAGTTCCCGAGGACAGGGCTCCTACAATGAGCAGTTCTTC
NA	NA	TRBJ2-7	TRBV7-2	CASSEPMRDEQYF	TGTGCCAGCAGCGAACCGATGAGAGACGAGCAGTACTTC